These T cell receptor beta chains were read from a single sample in a study of T cells in Graves' hyperthyroidism and ophthalmopathy. From the multiplex PCR reads, TCRdb called clonotypes with MiXCR, one entry per CDR3 protein. The sample yields roughly 150,000 distinct CDR3 sequences, 9.4% seen once. Sequences were obtained from blood. The source of these receptors is a young woman with Graves' hyperthyroidism that later progressed to Graves' ophthalmopathy. The CDR3 runs from the conserved cysteine through the conserved F or W. The D gene is left open where the match is weak. A row's size may be missing; if present it is once, few, many or a size class.

cdr3_nt cdr3_aa clone_size j_call d_call v_call
TGTGCCAGCAGCGTAGCTAGCCTAGCGGGAGCGAGCCTACAAGAGACCCAGTACTTC CASSVASLAGASLQETQYF many TRBJ2-5 TRBD2 TRBV9
TGTGCCATCAGTGAGTCGACGTGGGACAGGGACTATGGCTACACCTTC CAISESTWDRDYGYTF few TRBJ1-2 TRBD1 TRBV10-3
TGTGCCAGCAGCTTAGCCGCTAGCGGGATCCACACAGATACGCAGTATTTT CASSLAASGIHTDTQYF many TRBJ2-3 TRBD2 TRBV7-2
TGCAGTGCTAGAGATCCCGGAAGTACGCAGTATTTT CSARDPGSTQYF many TRBJ2-3 - TRBV20-1
TGTGCCAGCAGCTTGGGCGGGACACCCAGCGGGGAGCTGTTTTTT CASSLGGTPSGELFF many TRBJ2-2 - TRBV7-9
TGTGCCAGCAGCCAAGTTTTCCAGGGACCGTATGAGCAGTTCTTC CASSQVFQGPYEQFF many TRBJ2-1 - TRBV3-1
TGTGCCACCAGTGATTTCGGCTCTGGAAACACCATATATTTT CATSDFGSGNTIYF many TRBJ1-3 - TRBV24-1
TGCAGCGTTGAGGGGTCCTATGGCTACACCTTC CSVEGSYGYTF many TRBJ1-2 - TRBV29-1
TGCAGTGCTAGAGATCGGGGGCAGACTAGCACAGATACGCAGTATTTT CSARDRGQTSTDTQYF many TRBJ2-3 - TRBV20-1
TGTGCCAGCAGCTGGTCAGGGGAGGACTATGGCTACACCTTC CASSWSGEDYGYTF many TRBJ1-2 - TRBV3-1
TGTGCCTGGAGTGCTAGAGTTTGGGAATACACAGATACGCAGTATTTT CAWSARVWEYTDTQYF many TRBJ2-3 - TRBV30
TGTGCCAGCACCGAGGAAGGGACCTATGGCTACACCTTC CASTEEGTYGYTF many TRBJ1-2 - TRBV2
TGTGCCAGCAGCCCGGGACCAACAGATACGCAGTATTTT CASSPGPTDTQYF many TRBJ2-3 - TRBV5-6
TGCAGTGCTAGAGACCTTGAGACTACCCCGGGGGGGGAGCTGTTTTTT CSARDLETTPGGELFF many TRBJ2-2 - TRBV20-1
TGTGCCAGCACCCAAACCGGATTGGGCACTGAAGCTTTCTTT CASTQTGLGTEAFF many TRBJ1-1 - TRBV6-1
TGTGCCAGCAGCTTAGCGGGAGCGGGGGGCAATGAGCAGTTCTTC CASSLAGAGGNEQFF many TRBJ2-1 TRBD2 TRBV11-1
TGTGCCAGTAGTATAGAGGCCCAGCGGACTCAGCAGTTCTTC CASSIEAQRTQQFF many TRBJ2-1 - TRBV19
TGTGCCAGCAGTTTATCGGACAGGGGGGAATGGCATTTT CASSLSDRGEWHF many TRBJ1-5 TRBD1 TRBV27
TGTGCCAGCAGCCCGGACAGGGGGCCGCATGGCTACACCTTC CASSPDRGPHGYTF many TRBJ1-2 TRBD1 TRBV2
TGTGCCAGCAGTTACCGGGTAGTAGGGGTTTCACCCCTCCACTTT CASSYRVVGVSPLHF few TRBJ1-6 - TRBV6-2/TRBV6-3
TGCAGTGCTAGAGTCGATAGCGGAGCCCTCCCCGAGCAGTACTTC CSARVDSGALPEQYF many TRBJ2-7 - TRBV20-1
TGTGCCAGCAGCTTGGAGTCGACCGCTTACAATGAGCAGTTCTTC CASSLESTAYNEQFF few TRBJ2-1 - TRBV5-6
TGTGCCAGCAGGCGACAGGGGTCAATCACTGAAGCTTTCTTT CASRRQGSITEAFF many TRBJ1-1 TRBD1 TRBV6-1
TGTGCCAGCAGCCCGCTAGCGGGGGGTGGCACAGATACGCAGTATTTT CASSPLAGGGTDTQYF few TRBJ2-3 TRBD2 TRBV6-4
TGTGCCAGCAGTGGACAGGGCTCCTCTGGAAACACCATATATTTT CASSGQGSSGNTIYF many TRBJ1-3 TRBD1 TRBV6-1
TGTGCCAGCAGCCCTCTCGGGACAGGGGGCTACGAGCAGTACTTC CASSPLGTGGYEQYF many TRBJ2-7 TRBD1 TRBV14
TGTGCCAGTAGTATTCCCAGGATTGGTGAAAAACTGTTTTTT CASSIPRIGEKLFF few TRBJ1-4 - TRBV19
TGTGCCAGCAGCCAGGGACTAGCGGGTCTCCGGGAGACCCAGTACTTC CASSQGLAGLRETQYF - TRBJ2-5 TRBD2 TRBV3-1
TGTGCCAGCAGTTTATTGGGAGTATGGACACAAGAGACCCAGTACTTC CASSLLGVWTQETQYF few TRBJ2-5 - TRBV28
TGTGCCAGCAGTGAAAAGGGTTCACAGCCCCAGCATTTT CASSEKGSQPQHF many TRBJ1-5 - TRBV2
TGCGCCAGCAGCTTGCTGTCTAGCGGGAGCTCCTACGAGCAGTACTTC CASSLLSSGSSYEQYF many TRBJ2-7 TRBD2 TRBV5-1
TGCAGTGCTAGAGATAGACTCCGGGAAGGCGGCGGCTACACCTTC CSARDRLREGGGYTF many TRBJ1-2 - TRBV20-1
TGTGCCAGCAGCTTAGGCCCCGGGGAGCTGTTTTTT CASSLGPGELFF many TRBJ2-2 - TRBV11-3
TGTGCCAGCAGCCAACTGGTAAACACAGATACGCAGTATTTT CASSQLVNTDTQYF few TRBJ2-3 - TRBV4-2
TGTGCCAGCAGGACAGACGGATTAAGGTCCGATACGCAGTATTTT CASRTDGLRSDTQYF many TRBJ2-3 - TRBV2
TGTGCCAGCAGCTTGGATGATACAGGGATGAACACTGAAGCTTTCTTT CASSLDDTGMNTEAFF few TRBJ1-1 - TRBV5-8
TGCAGTGCAATAACCGGGACTAGCGGGAACACCGGGGAGCTGTTTTTT CSAITGTSGNTGELFF few TRBJ2-2 TRBD2 TRBV20-1
TGCAGTGCTAGAAAGTCAGAAAAACTGTTTTTT CSARKSEKLFF many TRBJ1-4 - TRBV20-1
TGTGCCAGCAGTGAAGGATTAGGGATCGCTTTCTTT CASSEGLGIAFF many TRBJ1-1 - TRBV6-1
TGTGCCAGCAGCCCCGCCAGTATCGGGACTTTTAGTCAGCCCCAGCATTTT CASSPASIGTFSQPQHF - TRBJ1-5 - TRBV5-8
TGTGCCAGCAGTGTGCGCGGAGCTAACTATGGCTACACCTTC CASSVRGANYGYTF many TRBJ1-2 - TRBV25-1
TGTGCCAGCACCTACGGGGGCTACGAGCAGTACTTC CASTYGGYEQYF - TRBJ2-7 - TRBV12-3/TRBV12-4
TGTGCCAGCAGCCTCAGGACACCAGGGGCCAACGTCCTGACTTTC CASSLRTPGANVLTF - TRBJ2-6 - TRBV25-1
TGTGCCAGCAGCCAAGATCATTGGGGGCAGTATTTT CASSQDHWGQYF - TRBJ2-3 - TRBV3-1
TGCAGCGCGAGGGGCCTCGGTGCTAATGAAAAACTGTTTTTT CSARGLGANEKLFF many TRBJ1-4 - TRBV29-1
TGTGCCAGCACCCTAGGGAGAGCGGGTAATGAAAAACTGTTTTTT CASTLGRAGNEKLFF many TRBJ1-4 - TRBV6-1
TGTGCCAGCAGTTTCTTAAACAGGGGATCGCAAGAGACCCAGTACTTC CASSFLNRGSQETQYF many TRBJ2-5 TRBD1 TRBV6-1
TGTGCCAGCAGCTTAGTTGGGACAGATAGGCAGCCCCAGCATTTT CASSLVGTDRQPQHF many TRBJ1-5 TRBD1 TRBV7-8
TGCAGCGTTGGAGCGTCCACAGATACGCAGTATTTT CSVGASTDTQYF many TRBJ2-3 - TRBV29-1
TGCAGCGCCGGGACTAGAATGGGGGAGCAGTACTTC CSAGTRMGEQYF many TRBJ2-7 TRBD2 TRBV29-1
TGTGCTAGTGGTTTGGTACTATCTCAGGGAGTCACTGAAGCTTTCTTT CASGLVLSQGVTEAFF many TRBJ1-1 - TRBV12-5
TGCAGCGTCCGCGGGACTCCTGTTCTTGAGTATGGCTACACCTTC CSVRGTPVLEYGYTF many TRBJ1-2 - TRBV29-1
TGTGCCAGCAGTTACGGGGAGGACACTGAAGCTTTCTTT CASSYGEDTEAFF many TRBJ1-1 - TRBV6-5